This T cell receptor beta chain was documented in a study of early T cells in non-severe SARS-CoV-2 infection. Ten or more counts support this clonotype. This CDR3 region has 18 residues. V gave up 5 bases and J gave up 0 bases; unmatched junction bases: 9. CDR1 and CDR2 from the germline V gene are MNHEY and SVGAGI. TCRdb independently ran MiXCR on the 5' RACE reads; one entry per CDR3 protein. The sample includes some 48,000 distinct CDR3 sequences, over 7.5% of them seen just once. This chain links TRBV6-5 with TRBJ2-6; 8 bases fit TRBD1. The sequenced material came from whole blood. The source of this sequence is an adult who was a healthcare worker with PCR-confirmed SARS-CoV-2 infection or an uninfected control (not recorded which). In DNA, the CDR3 is TGTGCCAGCAGTCCGTGGGGACAGGTCCCCTCTGGGGCCAACGTCCTGACTTTC. This gives the protein CASSPWGQVPSGANVLTF.